This T cell receptor beta chain was identified in a study of cytomegalovirus exposure and HLA in healthy donors (dated by TCRdb to 2016 to 2017). For context, the study as a whole: In an earlier analysis of approximately 640 of the donors, around 290 Gb of sequence data and 100 million or so unique TCR beta sequences from 180 million or so T cells were reported. Approximately 310 gigabases of sequencing data and approximately 85 million unique TCR sequences were included in an early release covering over 600 HLA-typed donors. Among the roughly 410 genotyped donors, around 81% belonged to the genetic ancestry cluster associated with self-reported Caucasian donors. The study was designed to test whether signatures of past pathogen exposure could be identified by cataloging public T cell receptors. The study profiled the T cell repertoires of around 700 subjects by immunosequencing and related them to cytomegalovirus serostatus. In addition to the first cohort of 650 to 800 subjects, a separate validation cohort of approximately 120 different subjects was used. To predict cytomegalovirus infection status, the study combined high-throughput TCR immunosequencing, statistical association of individual TCRs with disease status, and machine learning. To study patterns of TCR occurrence, a later analysis re-analyzed previously published TCR beta repertoires from several hundred donors and added high-resolution HLA genotyping. The later analysis used no new phenotypic data to find candidate immune exposures, relying instead on TCR beta sequences and their occurrence across donors. In an earlier analysis of 587 of the donors, high-throughput TCR beta sequencing was used to judge whether each TCR beta V gene segment behaved as functional or pseudogenic. Donor age, sex, ethnicity and CMV serostatus were collected together with the repertoire data. A later genetic analysis used genome-wide SNP genotypes for about 65% of the roughly 670 donors, treating that subset as a discovery cohort. Every repertoire in the discovery cohort had been generated on one and the same sequencing platform. Both class I and class II loci were covered by HLA typing, at four-digit resolution. The number of typed donors differed by locus: about 629-630 for A, B, C, DRB1 and DQB1; 522 for DQA1; around 580 for DPA1; and around 470 for DPB1. A handful of DR-DQ haplotypes were handled as single units for association and clustering because linkage in the cohort was strong. Among around 400 genotyped donors of the cohort, an average of around 240,000 unique TCR beta nucleotide sequences were sequenced per donor, around 20% of them non-productive.

Broader findings and caveats from the paper: An association between a missense DCLRE1C variant and V-gene and J-gene trimming of TCR beta chains was found in a later genetic analysis and replicated in an independent cohort. A further reported finding was that TCR beta sequences accurately predicted the HLA-A and HLA-B alleles for most subjects in the first cohort. The study gave a list of roughly 150 TCR beta chains associated with cytomegalovirus. Presence/absence analyses assumed roughly uniform sequencing depth across donors, an assumption that may not hold. Linkage disequilibrium might explain the correlated functional status among segregating V segments, but an unknown experimental factor could not be ruled out. Cytomegalovirus status was reported to be diagnosed by the classifier with high specificity and sensitivity in both the original and validation cohorts. The cohort was sequenced for TCR beta chains only, and without alpha or paired-chain data the features that could be detected were limited. In an earlier analysis of some 540 of the donors, most TCR beta V segments appeared in productive rearrangements about 90% or about 30% of the time, broadly matching IMGT annotations. In a later analysis, around 17,000 TCR beta sequences were associated with specific HLA alleles at a false discovery rate of 0.05. Most TCR sequences were seen in very few donors, while some public TCRs were found in many individuals. The 87-base-pair reads could not distinguish some IMGT-functional V segments, including TRBV6-2 and TRBV6-3, so those segments were excluded. In vitro tests confirmed that a few of the cytomegalovirus-associated TCR beta chains recognize cytomegalovirus antigens. According to a later analysis, most CMV-associated TCR beta chains appeared to be HLA-restricted, and the HLA associations seemed to be driven largely by CMV exposure. A later analysis found that HLA-associated TCR beta chains were more clonally expanded and had lower generation probabilities than equally common non-associated chains. Because counts were too low, 15 or so rarely observed V segments, including chromosome 9 orphons, were excluded from the earlier analysis of around 590 of the donors. Because HLA typing was missing for some donors at each locus, association tests included only the typed subset. Compared with the approximately 720-donor mean, donors in an Asian-associated ancestry cluster had fewer N-insertions in productive TCRs, according to a later genetic analysis. Several of the top co-occurrence clusters appeared to be linked to parvovirus B19, influenza, CMV and Epstein-Barr virus, according to a later analysis. When HLA alleles, especially DR and DQ, strongly co-occurred, TCR associations were difficult to assign to individual alleles. Immune exposure information for the cohort was limited to CMV serostatus. A cluster of highly shared sequence variants was judged likely to be a technical artifact of the sequencing pipeline. The authors suggested that the approach could potentially be extended to other disease states and immunological phenotypes. A later analysis found that TCR association rates varied across HLA loci, with DRB1 alleles showing the most associated TCRs and HLA-C alleles the fewest.

Comment on this clone: Its antigen specificity is not known. No quality values exist for individual bases; no much larger clone is one base distant.

The protocol used for the library was the immunoSEQ multiplex PCR assay. The multiplex PCR relied on a mix of 60 forward primers for TCR Vbeta segments and 13 reverse primers for TCR Jbeta segments. A multiplex PCR assay on genomic DNA amplified the CDR3 region of rearranged TCR beta genes. The amplified TCR beta libraries were sequenced on the Illumina HiSeq System as 87-base-pair reads. The source study handled its data this way. In a later analysis, tens of millions of unique TCR beta chains were counted across the approximately 640 repertoires, and approximately 9.9 million of these chains were shared by at least two donors. A nearest-neighbor algorithm error-corrected the raw reads and collapsed the reads into unique sequences, merging closely related sequences to remove PCR and sequencing errors. V, D and J gene segments were assigned by aligning CDR3 sequences to IMGT reference sequences. For a sequence to be retained, a match of at least six nucleotides to both a V gene segment and a J gene segment was required. A rearrangement was called productive if the CDR3 had no stop codons and remained in frame with V and J, and every other rearrangement was called non-productive. Following IMGT convention, CDR3 was defined as the stretch from the second conserved V-encoded cysteine up to the conserved J-encoded phenylalanine. The earlier analysis of 450 to 750 of the donors excluded any sequence lacking an unambiguous match to a single V gene segment. An earlier analysis of several hundred of the donors called V segments functional above 56.7% productive rearrangements and segregating when the between-donor standard deviation exceeded 5%. A statistical classification framework was developed to diagnose cytomegalovirus status using the catalog of TCR beta chain sequences. V and J gene assignment, in a later analysis, came from comparing TCR nucleotide sequences with IMGT/GENE-DB human TR gene sequences. A later analysis assigned CDR3 sequences and most-parsimonious VDJ recombination scenarios with the TCRdist pipeline. In a later analysis, each TCR beta chain was defined by its CDR3 amino acid sequence together with its V-gene family, and reads without a unique V-gene family were excluded. As a way to deal with suspected cross-contamination and a sequencing artifact, a later analysis dropped 592 nucleotide sequences that were highly shared and had low generation probability. A later analysis calculated a clonal expansion index for each public chain from normalized within-repertoire ranks of inferred template counts. In a later analysis, generation probabilities were computed with a VDJ recombination model fitted to out-of-frame rearrangements, and the resulting probabilities were checked against IGoR. In a later analysis, TCR-TCR, TCR-HLA and TCR-CMV co-occurrence was scored with hypergeometric tests, and a repertoire-size bias correction was applied to TCR pairs. False discovery rates were estimated in a later analysis by permuting HLA or CMV assignments 20 times. In a later analysis, co-occurring TCRs were grouped with DBSCAN, and TCRdist sequence similarity was added when clustering was performed within HLA-allele-positive subsets. Repertoires with fewer than 30,000 or more than 120,000 public chains, plus five repertoires with anomalous nucleotide sharing, were excluded from co-occurrence clustering. TCRdb stores this immuneACCESS table with in-frame sequences only. Part of the clones is absent; in the studies checked, under half of the shortfall reflects unresolved V genes, and no reason is known for the rest. The V and J calls and clone size are taken from that table; D and trimming were inferred from the DNA. Present in this sample are some 200,000 clones, more than 75% of which were seen just once. Around 2.8% of the sample belongs to the ten largest clones.

CDR1 and CDR2 are read off the germline V gene as LGHNA and YNFKEQ. The germline V end is reduced by 1 base and the J end by 2 bases; junction bases left unmatched: 10. The CDR3 sequence holds 17 residues, the cysteine and phenylalanine included. Just CDR3 DNA is preserved here, 51 bases in frame from base 1. The cohort consisted of 650 to 700 healthy bone marrow donors. Cohort members were all nominally healthy when sampled, although unrecorded immune exposures were likely present. The donor was CMV seropositive and belonged to the group of 250 to 300 seropositive cohort members. Each donor provided a peripheral blood sample, and peripheral blood mononuclear cells were used for TCR beta sequencing. Genomic DNA extraction from the blood cell samples was performed with the Qiagen DNeasy Blood Extraction Kit.

The TCR originated in a woman in her forties or fifties in good health and CMV-seropositive. The rearrangement combines TRBV4-2 with TRBJ2-7, with 8 central nucleotides matching TRBD2. The sample consisted of PBMCs. The CDR3 here reads CASSQAISGGVTYEQYF. The DNA sequence is as follows: TGTGCCAGCAGCCAAGCCATCAGCGGGGGTGTAACCTACGAGCAGTACTTC.